The source of this T cell receptor beta chain is a study of T cells after yellow fever vaccination. This clonotype was counted between two and nine times. The CDR3 is made up of 16 amino acids. The ends were cut back, 4 bases at V and 6 bases at J, with 18 bases in the middle. Germline V gives CDR1 SEHNR, CDR2 FQNEAQ (reference sequence). TCRdb ran MiXCR on the 5' RACE reads and lists one entry per CDR3 protein. The sample gives about 340,000 distinct CDR3 sequences, 8% to 10% of which show up once; about a sixth is in the top ten. The sequences come from PBMCs, collected on the day of the first yellow fever vaccination. The sequence derives from a man younger than 30 who received the YFV17D yellow fever vaccine. The rearrangement links TRBV7-9 to TRBJ1-4, with D perhaps matching TRBD1 (6 bases). CDR3 region: CASSSIFHRDDEKLFF. In DNA form, the CDR3 reads TGTGCCAGCAGCTCCATTTTTCACAGGGACGATGAAAAACTGTTTTTT. The full variable domain, completed using reference TRBV7-9 and TRBJ1-4, is DTGVSQNPRHKITKRGQNVTFRCDPISEHNRLYWYRQTLGQGPEFLTYFQNEAQLEKSRLLSDRFSAERPKGSFSTLEIQRTEQGDSAMYLCASSSIFHRDDEKLFFGSGTQLSVL.